What follows is one TCR beta chain and its context. The sample comes from a study of CD8 T cells in Susac syndrome. The CDR3 runs to 13 residues. In germline, CDR1 is MNHEY, CDR2 SVGEGT. Trimming left V 0 bases short and J 7 bases short, with 7 bases between. After extraction with the RNeasy kit, roughly 0.45 to 1 ug of the RNA was reverse transcribed using random hexamers. An immunoSEQ multiplex PCR amplified TCR beta CDR3 over 54 Vbeta and 13 Jbeta. Via MiXCR, TCRdb re-called the immunoSEQ multiplex PCR reads, giving one row per CDR3 protein. The sample has 180,000 or so distinct CDR3 sequences, just under 95% seen once. TCR beta sequencing was performed on blood CD8+ and CD4+ T cells. Healthy donors constituted the control group, matched for age and sex.

What was sequenced was CD4+ T cells from PBMCs. This clonotype originated in a human donor in good health. The chain couples TRBV6-2 or TRBV6-3 to TRBJ1-5; D uncertain. CDR3 loop: CASSYSKSQPQHF. Written as DNA, the CDR3 is TGTGCCAGCAGTTACTCGAAATCACAGCCCCAGCATTTT.